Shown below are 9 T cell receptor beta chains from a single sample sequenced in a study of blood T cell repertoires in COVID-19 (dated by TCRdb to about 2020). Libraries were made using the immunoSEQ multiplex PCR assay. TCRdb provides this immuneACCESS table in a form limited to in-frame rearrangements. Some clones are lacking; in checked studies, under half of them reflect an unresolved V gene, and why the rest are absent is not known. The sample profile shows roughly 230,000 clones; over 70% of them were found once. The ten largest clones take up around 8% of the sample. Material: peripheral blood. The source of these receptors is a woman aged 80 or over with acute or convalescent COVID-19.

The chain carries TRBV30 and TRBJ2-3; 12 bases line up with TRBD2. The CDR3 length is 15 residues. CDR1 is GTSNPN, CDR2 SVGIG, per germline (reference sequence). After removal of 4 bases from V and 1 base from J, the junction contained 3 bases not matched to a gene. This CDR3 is CAWTRLAGGTDTQYF. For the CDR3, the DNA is TGTGCCTGGACCCGACTAGCGGGGGGCACAGATACGCAGTATTTT.

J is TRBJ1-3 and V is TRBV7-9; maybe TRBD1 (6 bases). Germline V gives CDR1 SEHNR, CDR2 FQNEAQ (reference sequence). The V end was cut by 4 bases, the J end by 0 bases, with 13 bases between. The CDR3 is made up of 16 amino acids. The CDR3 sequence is CASSSPTGNSGNTIYF. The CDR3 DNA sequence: TGTGCCAGCAGCTCACCAACAGGGAACTCTGGAAACACCATATATTTT.

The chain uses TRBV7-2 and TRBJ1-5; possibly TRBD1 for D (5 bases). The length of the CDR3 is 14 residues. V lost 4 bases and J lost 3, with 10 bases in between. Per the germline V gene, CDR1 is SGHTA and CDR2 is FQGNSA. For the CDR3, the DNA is TGTGCCAGCAGCTCAACCAGGGCCAATCAGCCCCAGCATTTT. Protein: CASSSTRANQPQHF. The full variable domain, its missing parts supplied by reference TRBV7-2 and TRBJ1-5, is GAGVSQSPSNKVTEKGKDVELRCDPISGHTALYWYRQSLGQGLEFLIYFQGNSAPDKSGLPSDRFSAERTGGSVSTLTIQRTQQEDSAVYLCASSSTRANQPQHFGDGTRLSIL.

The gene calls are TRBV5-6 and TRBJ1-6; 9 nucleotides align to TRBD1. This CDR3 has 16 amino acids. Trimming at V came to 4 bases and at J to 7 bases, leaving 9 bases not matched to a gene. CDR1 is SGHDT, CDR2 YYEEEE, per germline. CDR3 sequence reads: CASSPMTGGWNSPLHF. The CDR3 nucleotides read TGTGCCAGCAGCCCCATGACAGGGGGTTGGAATTCACCCCTCCACTTT.

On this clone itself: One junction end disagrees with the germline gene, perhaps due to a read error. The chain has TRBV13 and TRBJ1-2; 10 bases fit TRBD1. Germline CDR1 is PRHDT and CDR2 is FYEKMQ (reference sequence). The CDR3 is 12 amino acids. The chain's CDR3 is CASRRDRGSLSF. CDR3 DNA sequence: TGTGCCAGCAGGCGGGACAGGGGCTCCCTCTCCTTC.

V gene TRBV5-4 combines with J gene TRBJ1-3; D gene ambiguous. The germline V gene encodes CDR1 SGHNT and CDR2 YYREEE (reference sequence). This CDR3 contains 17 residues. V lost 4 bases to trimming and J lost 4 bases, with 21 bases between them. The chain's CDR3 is CASSTRTGSDYGNTIYF. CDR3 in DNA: TGTGCCAGCAGCACCCGGACCGGTAGTGACTACGGAAACACCATATATTTT.

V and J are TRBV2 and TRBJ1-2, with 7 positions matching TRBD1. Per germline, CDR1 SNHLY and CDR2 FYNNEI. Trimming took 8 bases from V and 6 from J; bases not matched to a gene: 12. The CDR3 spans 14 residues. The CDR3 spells CASSPEQGIHGYTF. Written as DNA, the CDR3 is TGTGCCAGCTCACCCGAACAGGGGATCCATGGCTACACCTTC.

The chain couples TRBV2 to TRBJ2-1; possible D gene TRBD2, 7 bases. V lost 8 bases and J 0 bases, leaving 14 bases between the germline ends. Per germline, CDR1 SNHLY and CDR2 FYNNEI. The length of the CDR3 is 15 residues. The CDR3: CASGGAESSYNEQFF. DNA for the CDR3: TGTGCCAGCGGGGGGGCCGAGAGCTCCTACAATGAGCAGTTCTTC.

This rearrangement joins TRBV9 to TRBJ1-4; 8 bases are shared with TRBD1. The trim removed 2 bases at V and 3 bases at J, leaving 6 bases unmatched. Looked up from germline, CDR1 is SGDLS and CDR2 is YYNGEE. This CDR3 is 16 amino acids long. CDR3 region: CASSVGQGVANEKLFF. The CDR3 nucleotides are TGTGCCAGCAGCGTCGGACAGGGTGTTGCTAATGAAAAACTGTTTTTT.